This record covers a single T cell receptor beta chain. The sample belongs to a study of blood T cell repertoires in COVID-19. About the research overall: Some COVID-19 samples were acute and others convalescent; all came from the United States, Italy and Spain. PBMCs, B-cell-depleted T cells, or T cells were the source of the cDNA or gDNA that made up the material.

As handled by the study authors: Amplification from reference gene primers served as the basis for estimated nucleated cell counts. Assay: immunoSEQ multiplex PCR; the TCRdb copy retains only in-frame clones and omits some. V, J and clone size are taken as reported in that table, and D and trimming were inferred from the DNA itself. The profile shows over 100,000 clones, about 90% of them singletons. CDR1 and CDR2 from the germline V gene are MNHEY and SVGAGI. The CDR3 extends over 14 amino acids. V was clipped by 6 bases and J by 6 bases; unmatched bases: 5. The material sequenced was peripheral blood. The receptor's source is a man between 50 and 59 years old with active COVID-19. This chain connects TRBV6-5 to TRBJ1-6, with 7 bases lining up with TRBD1. The CDR3 region is CASSTGTANSPLHF. In DNA, the CDR3 is TGTGCCAGCAGCACCGGGACAGCTAATTCACCCCTCCACTTT.